These T cell receptor beta chains were read from a single sample in a study of shared clonotypes between healthy human individuals. Profiled with immunoSEQ multiplex PCR; TCRdb holds only in-frame clones, not every one. The sample lists some 2 million clones, about 94% occurring once. The sample comprised naive CD8+ T cells sorted from blood. The source is a man in his late teens or twenties in good health. The CDR3 runs from the conserved cysteine through the conserved F or W. A D gene is named only where the DNA matches it firmly. For some rows the clone size is stated as once, few or many, or as a class when expanded; others skip it.

V gene	D gene	J gene	clone size	CDR3 protein	CDR3 DNA
TRBV5-1	NA	TRBJ1-5	NA	CASSPIPNQPQHF	TGCGCCAGCAGCCCGATCCCAAATCAGCCCCAGCATTTT
TRBV27	TRBD2	TRBJ2-1	NA	CASSLVSLAGAPYNEQFF	TGTGCCAGCAGTTTAGTTAGTCTAGCGGGAGCTCCCTACAATGAGCAGTTCTTC
TRBV6-5	TRBD2	TRBJ2-7	few	CASNPLAGEGEQYF	TGTGCCAGCAACCCACTAGCGGGAGAGGGCGAGCAGTACTTC
TRBV11-3	NA	TRBJ1-1	once	CASSLVGNTEAFF	TGTGCCAGCAGCTTAGTAGGGAACACTGAAGCTTTCTTT
TRBV7-3	TRBD2	TRBJ2-3	NA	CASSLVGGGPADTQYF	TGTGCCAGCAGCTTAGTCGGGGGGGGCCCCGCAGATACGCAGTATTTT
TRBV7-8	NA	TRBJ1-1	NA	CASSFRDGLNTEAFF	TGTGCCAGCAGCTTCCGGGACGGTTTGAACACTGAAGCTTTCTTT
TRBV29-1	NA	TRBJ2-1	NA	CSVDNRNEQFF	TGCAGCGTCGATAACCGGAATGAGCAGTTCTTC
TRBV19	NA	TRBJ2-3	once	CASSIPGLDTQYF	TGTGCCAGTAGTATACCGGGGTTAGATACGCAGTATTTT
TRBV6-1	NA	TRBJ2-5	NA	CASSEEIGGVGETQYF	TGTGCCAGCAGTGAAGAGATTGGTGGGGTAGGAGAGACCCAGTACTTC
TRBV6-5	TRBD2	TRBJ2-7	NA	CASWSSGSSYEQYF	TGTGCCAGCTGGTCTAGCGGGAGCTCCTACGAGCAGTACTTC
TRBV6-5	NA	TRBJ2-1	NA	CASSYSMSGLQWEQFF	TGTGCCAGCAGTTACTCGATGTCTGGGTTACAATGGGAGCAGTTCTTC
TRBV13	NA	TRBJ2-7	NA	CASSRSRDPYEQYF	TGTGCCAGCAGCCGTTCTAGAGACCCCTACGAGCAGTACTTC
TRBV5-4	NA	TRBJ2-7	NA	CASSRTESYEQYF	TGTGCCAGCAGCAGGACAGAGTCCTACGAGCAGTACTTC
TRBV2	NA	TRBJ2-7	NA	CASTSGVYEQYF	TGTGCCAGCACCTCCGGGGTTTACGAGCAGTACTTC
TRBV6-1	NA	TRBJ2-5	NA	CASSEEVGYETQYF	TGTGCCAGCAGTGAAGAGGTAGGGTACGAGACCCAGTACTTC
TRBV4-1	NA	TRBJ1-6	NA	CASSHLGASPLHF	TGCGCCAGCAGCCACTTGGGGGCTTCACCCCTCCACTTT
TRBV7-6	NA	TRBJ1-1	NA	CASTTGTGGTEAFF	TGTGCCAGCACCACAGGCACCGGCGGCACTGAAGCTTTCTTT
TRBV10-1	NA	TRBJ1-3	NA	CASTVRRVQVGTIYF	TGCGCCAGCACGGTTCGCAGGGTTCAAGTTGGCACCATATATTTT
TRBV6-6	TRBD1	TRBJ1-5	NA	CASSLVETGNQPQHF	TGTGCCAGCAGTTTAGTAGAGACAGGGAATCAGCCCCAGCATTTT
TRBV7-9	NA	TRBJ2-2	NA	CASSFGGAGELFF	TGTGCCAGCAGCTTTGGGGGTGCCGGGGAGCTGTTTTTT
TRBV19	NA	TRBJ2-1	NA	CASEDSFYNEQFF	TGTGCCAGTGAAGACAGCTTCTACAATGAGCAGTTCTTC
TRBV6-5	NA	TRBJ1-1	NA	CASSYGRRTEAFF	TGTGCCAGCAGTTACGGGAGGCGCACTGAAGCTTTCTTT
TRBV27	NA	TRBJ2-2	NA	CASSLGGTGELFF	TGTGCCAGCAGTTTGGGCGGCACGGGGGAGCTGTTTTTT
TRBV27	TRBD2	TRBJ2-3	NA	CASSFSTPGLAGVEDTDTQYF	TGTGCCAGCAGTTTCTCTACCCCGGGACTAGCGGGAGTGGAGGACACAGATACGCAGTATTTT
TRBV4-1	NA	TRBJ1-3	NA	CASSPSVGSGNTIYF	TGCGCCAGCAGCCCCTCGGTGGGCTCTGGAAACACCATATATTTT
TRBV7-3	TRBD1	TRBJ1-1	NA	CASSLTGGGTEAFF	TGTGCCAGCAGCTTGACAGGGGGTGGGACTGAAGCTTTCTTT
TRBV7-9	NA	TRBJ1-5	once	CASSLMDQPQHF	TGTGCCAGCAGCTTAATGGATCAGCCCCAGCATTTT
TRBV2	TRBD2	TRBJ2-3	NA	CASSSTSGRPDTQYF	TGTGCCAGCAGCTCGACTAGCGGGAGACCAGATACGCAGTATTTT
TRBV2	TRBD2	TRBJ2-7	NA	CASSGGAGGYEQYF	TGTGCCAGCAGTGGCGGTGCGGGAGGATACGAGCAGTACTTC
TRBV11-2	NA	TRBJ2-1	NA	CASRTYSYNEQFF	TGTGCCAGCAGGACGTACTCCTACAATGAGCAGTTCTTC
TRBV7-9	NA	TRBJ1-1	NA	CASSPVNTEAFF	TGTGCCAGCAGCCCAGTGAACACTGAAGCTTTCTTT
TRBV9	NA	TRBJ2-1	NA	CASSVVGLDYNEQFF	TGTGCCAGCAGCGTCGTGGGGCTAGACTACAATGAGCAGTTCTTC
TRBV7-8	NA	TRBJ2-1	NA	CASSYMLDEQFF	TGTGCCAGCAGCTACATGTTAGATGAGCAGTTCTTC
TRBV15	NA	TRBJ1-5	NA	CATSPESPYSNQPQHF	TGTGCCACCAGTCCCGAATCCCCCTATAGCAATCAGCCCCAGCATTTT
TRBV7-3	TRBD1	TRBJ2-2	NA	CASSWGQGTGELFF	TGTGCCAGCAGCTGGGGACAGGGAACCGGGGAGCTGTTTTTT